Below, 16 T cell receptor beta chains from the same sample are listed, as sequenced in a study of T cell responses to AZD1222 COVID-19 vaccine. Generated by immunoSEQ multiplex PCR, the TCRdb table keeps only in-frame clones and is missing some. Among fewer than 85,000 clones listed, approximately 83% were seen once. This specimen was peripheral blood, taken 28 days after the second AZD1222 dose. These receptors originate from an adult who received the AZD1222 COVID-19 vaccine.

The rearrangement links TRBV19 to TRBJ1-3; D is ambiguous. Germline CDR1 reads LNHDA; CDR2 reads SQIVND (reference sequence). V lost 4 bases, J lost 0 bases, and 10 bases lay in between. This CDR3 spans 15 amino acids. For the CDR3, the DNA is TGTGCCAGTAGTACGGGATCCATCTCTGGAAACACCATATATTTT. It translates to CASSTGSISGNTIYF. Full variable domain (missing parts from reference TRBV19 and TRBJ1-3): DGGITQSPKYLFRKEGQNVTLSCEQNLNHDAMYWYRQDPGQGLRLIYYSQIVNDFQKGDIAEGYSVSREKKESFPLTVTSAQKNPTAFYLCASSTGSISGNTIYFGEGSWLTVV.

This chain connects TRBV5-4 to TRBJ2-7; maybe TRBD2 (5 bases). Between the trimmed V and J ends, which lost 4 bases and 4 bases, there was a span of 21 bases. The germline gives CDR1 SGHNT, CDR2 YYREEE (reference sequence). This CDR3 is 16 amino acids long. CDR3 DNA sequence: TGTGCCAGCAGCCCCGTCAGTGGGAGCGGTATGTACGAGCAGTACTTC. Translated, it gives CASSPVSGSGMYEQYF.

This chain joins TRBV6-2 or TRBV6-3 and TRBJ1-4; D not resolved. The CDR3 runs to 16 residues. CDR1 MNHEY and CDR2 SVGEGT come from the germline V gene. Trimming pared 4 bases from V and 8 bases from J, leaving 20 bases between. Here the CDR3 DNA reads TGTGCCAGCAGTTGGTCGTTCTCGGGGAGAGGGGAAAAACTGTTTTTT. Amino acid sequence: CASSWSFSGRGEKLFF.

The table lists this clone with a count of one. The chain has TRBV2 and TRBJ2-2, with 11 bases fitting TRBD2. Germline lookup yields CDR1 SNHLY and CDR2 FYNNEI. The CDR3 spans 16 residues. Germline trimming cut 4 bases from V and 7 bases from J; bases unmatched to any gene: 8. CDR3 nucleotide sequence: TGTGCCAGCAGTGTGGGTAGCGGGAGGGCTGGCGGGGAGCTGTTTTTT. Encoded protein: CASSVGSGRAGGELFF.

The J gene is TRBJ2-6, the V gene TRBV7-3; D is uncertain. Trimming stripped 5 bases from V and 4 bases from J, with 12 bases between. The CDR3 consists of 15 residues. Germline loops: CDR1 SGHTA, CDR2 FQGTGA. The CDR3 nucleotides are TGTGCCAGCAGCGAAACAGAATCAGGGGCCAACGTCCTGACTTTC. Translating it yields CASSETESGANVLTF.

The genes are TRBV5-1 and TRBJ1-1; 8 nucleotides line up with TRBD1. This CDR3 comprises 15 residues. Losses at the gene ends were 2 bases for V and 0 bases for J; bases not matched to a gene: 3. Germline V CDR1 and CDR2: SGHRS, YFSETQ. CDR3 sequence: CASSFTTGVNTEAFF. The CDR3 DNA is TGCGCCAGCAGCTTCACGACAGGGGTGAACACTGAAGCTTTCTTT.

This clone was seen only once. The chain has TRBV7-2 and TRBJ2-4; TRBD1 or TRBD2 may be the D gene (6 bases each). In germline, CDR1 is SGHTA, CDR2 FQGNSA. There are 15 residues in the CDR3. V shed 3 bases and J shed 0 bases, with 9 bases lying between them. CDR3 nucleotide sequence: TGTGCCAGCAGCTTGGGGGGCCTAGCCAAAAACATTCAGTACTTC. The encoded protein is CASSLGGLAKNIQYF.

This chain connects TRBV19 to TRBJ2-7; 10 bases line up with TRBD2. This CDR3 comprises 13 residues. Trimming at V came to 6 bases and at J to 7 bases, leaving 6 bases not matched to a gene. Germline assignment: CDR1 LNHDA and CDR2 SQIVND (reference sequence). The CDR3 DNA follows: TGTGCCAGTAGCCTAGCGGGAGTATTGGAGCAGTACTTC. Translation gives CASSLAGVLEQYF.

The chain employs TRBV6-1 and TRBJ2-7; tentatively, D is TRBD2 (5 bases). Germline V CDR1 and CDR2: MNHNS, SASEGT. Trimming took 0 bases from V and 6 from J, leaving 15 bases between them. The CDR3 consists of 15 residues. CDR3: CASSEAGLATSEQYF. Here the CDR3 DNA reads TGTGCCAGCAGTGAAGCGGGCCTAGCAACGAGCGAGCAGTACTTC.

This chain connects TRBV20-1 to TRBJ2-1; D remains unclear. V lost 2 bases and J 9 bases, leaving 8 bases between the germline ends. This CDR3 is built from 11 residues. The V gene's germline CDR1 is DFQATT and CDR2 SNEGSKA (reference sequence). CDR3 protein: CSARISFEQFF. The CDR3 DNA reads TGCAGTGCTAGAATTAGCTTTGAGCAGTTCTTC.

The CDR3 DNA reads TGTGCCAGCAGTGAAGTAGGTTGGGACAGGGGCTACGAGCAGTACTTC. Protein: CASSEVGWDRGYEQYF. This sequence joins TRBV2 and TRBJ2-7; 10 bases align to TRBD1. CDR3 length equals 16 residues. V trimming: 1 base; J trimming: 3 bases; junction bases outside the gene matches: 6. Germline values: CDR1 SNHLY, CDR2 FYNNEI.

The chain uses TRBV28 and TRBJ1-4; D uncertain. V lost 5 bases to trimming and J lost 0 bases, with 13 bases between them. The CDR3 spans 16 residues. Germline assignment: CDR1 MDHEN and CDR2 SYDVKM. The CDR3 is CASSPLSPATNEKLFF. CDR3 coding DNA: TGTGCCAGCAGTCCGCTATCCCCAGCAACTAATGAAAAACTGTTTTTT.

J is TRBJ1-3 and V is TRBV15; possibly TRBD1 for D (5 bases). Per the germline V gene, CDR1 is LNHNV and CDR2 is YYDKDF (reference sequence). CDR3 length: 16 amino acids. V lost 1 base and J 4 bases, leaving 14 bases between the germline ends. The CDR3: CATSRVQGRFGNTIYF. DNA for the CDR3: TGTGCCACCAGCAGAGTGCAGGGAAGGTTCGGAAACACCATATATTTT.

The chain has TRBV28 and TRBJ2-2; D remains ambiguous. CDR3 size: 13 residues. CDR1 MDHEN and CDR2 SYDVKM come from the germline V gene. The V end was cut by 10 bases, the J end by 3 bases, with 12 bases between. The CDR3 DNA reads as TGTGCCACCTTTTCTAGGGACACCGGGGAGCTGTTTTTT. It specifies CATFSRDTGELFF.

V gene TRBV4-2 combines with J gene TRBJ1-1; 7 positions match TRBD1. Germline V gene sequence: CDR1 LGHNA, CDR2 YNFKEQ. The CDR3 is made up of 16 amino acids. The V and J ends lost 4 bases and 2 bases, in that order; junction bases with no gene match: 10. The CDR3 nucleotides are TGTGCCAGCAGCCTAAATCACGGGACAGTCAACACTGAAGCTTTCTTT. This sequence encodes CASSLNHGTVNTEAFF.

The genes are TRBV12-3 or TRBV12-4 and TRBJ1-2; no reliable D call. This CDR3 has 13 residues. V gave up 7 bases and J gave up 7 bases, with 16 bases separating them. The chain's CDR3 is CASTHRRVGGYTF. The CDR3 DNA reads TGTGCCAGCACCCATCGGAGGGTGGGTGGCTACACCTTC.